This T cell receptor beta chain was captured by sequencing in a study of beta chain features in type 1 diabetes (dated by TCRdb to 2016 to 2019). Broadly, across the study: Patients and healthy donors did not differ in mean age, gender distribution, total cell number or subset yield. Regulatory and stem cell-like memory subsets were obtained from only 8 patients and about eight healthy donors, while naive and central memory subsets were obtained from all 30 or so donors. A total of 85 million to 140 million sorted cells were examined across all samples, and a strong correlation was observed between cell number per subset and RNA yield. In the study, recently diagnosed type 1 diabetes patients and matched healthy donors were compared on the TCRB repertoires of their sorted circulating CD4+ T cell subsets. General findings and caveats noted by the study authors: Because small numbers of individuals were included in the HLA sub-analyses, any influence of HLA type on TCRB rearrangement was left unresolved. The naive, central memory and regulatory TCRB repertoires appeared to resemble one another more closely among patients than among healthy donors. Shorter templates might have been favored by PCR, but patient and control samples were amplified and corrected together, so both groups would have been affected equally by any skew. A moderate but significant shortening of TCRB CDR3 length was observed in type 1 diabetes patients in all four CD4+ subsets. Fewer insertions and more nucleotide deletions at VDJ recombination sites were observed in patients with type 1 diabetes, implying thymic rearrangement abnormalities. Because cDNA was sequenced instead of genomic DNA, highly expressing activated cells could be over-represented, though the groups showed no difference in activation or CD3 levels.

From each donor, a single peripheral blood sample of about 100 mL on average was drawn into heparinised tubes. Naive, central memory, regulatory and stem cell-like memory CD4+ T cells were sorted on a BD FACSAria II using a panel including CD45RO, CCR7, CD25, CD127, CD95 and CD27. All sorted populations exceeded 98% purity. PBMCs were isolated immediately by Lymphoprep density gradient centrifugation and stained directly without culture. So that batch effects would be minimized, each experiment stained and sorted samples in pairs, pairing one healthy donor with one patient. Points on this clone: Its antigen remains unidentified. Per-base quality was not reported, and no clone a single base away is much larger than it.

The CDR3 has 16 amino acids, counting the end cysteine and phenylalanine. This entry keeps only the CDR3 DNA: 48 bases, framed from base 1. V trim: 1 base; J trim: 4 bases; unmatched bases: 3. Looking up the germline V gene yields CDR1 LGHNA and CDR2 YNFKEQ. The High Capacity cDNA Reverse Transcription Kit was used to reverse transcribe all of the isolated RNA, meaning that expressed TCRB transcripts were what got sequenced. Deep immunoSEQ sequencing was performed on naive, central memory and regulatory T cell samples, with an average of approximately 3.9 million total reads per sample. After sorted cells were lysed in RLT buffer, RNA was extracted with DNase-treated RNeasy Micro or Mini kits, with the choice depending on cell number. Each cell subset was processed separately to prevent cross-contamination, with patient and healthy donor samples processed together. The immunoSEQ multiplex PCR was used to amplify TCRB sequences from cDNA, yielding 87-bp fragments that span the CDR3 region. Sequencing of the amplicons was done on the Illumina HiSeq platform. Under the source paper's analysis protocol: PCR bias was corrected computationally using synthetic template baselines, and reads within Hamming distance 2 were collapsed, with unmergeable singletons discarded. Reads were aligned to IMGT to assign V, D and J genes, CDR3 length, and insertions or deletions at six rearrangement sites. Within each subset, clonotype counts were normalized to sorted cell number, after which true diversity and Gini coefficients were computed with the tcR R package. The overlap coefficient, calculated on TCRB nucleotide sequences, was used to quantify repertoire sharing. Out-of-frame TCRB sequences from naive cells were analyzed to stand in for the pre-selection repertoire. TCRdb holds this immuneACCESS table with in-frame rearrangements only. Some clones are missing; in checked studies, unresolved V genes explain under half, and the rest has no known cause. The V and J calls and clone size were taken over from that table, and D and trimming were inferred from the DNA. The sample contains a few hundred thousand clones, about 15% of them found a single time. Under 0.02% of the sample is in the top ten clones.

The rearranged chain carries TRBV4-2 and TRBJ2-3, with 12 central nucleotides matching TRBD2. Sample: naive CD4+ T cells from blood. The sample's cell subset or site label, decoded: true naive CD4+ T cells. This receptor was obtained from a young woman in good health. The CDR3 amino acid sequence is: CASSQGLAGAPDTQYF. The DNA is as follows: TGTGCCAGCAGCCAAGGACTAGCGGGAGCGCCAGATACGCAGTATTTT.